The rows below give T cell receptor beta chains drawn from one sample of a study of spatial heterogeneity in lung cancer. TCRdb re-derived calls from the 5' RACE reads in MiXCR, one entry per CDR3 protein. In the table there are roughly 50,000 distinct CDR3 sequences, less than 9% of which are singletons. The sample in question was PBMCs, obtained at surgery. The source of these receptors is a female donor with early-stage non-small cell lung cancer. Both conserved end residues are part of each CDR3. The D gene is left open where the match is weak. The size of a clone is reported for some rows only, either as once, few or many, or as a class for expanded clones.

>-|-|TRBJ2-3|TRBV10-3
TGTGCCATCAAATGGGCGGGGACAGATACGCAGTATTTT
CAIKWAGTDTQYF
>-|-|TRBJ2-5|TRBV3-1
TGTGCCAGCAGCCAGAACCGGGGCCAAGAGACCCAGTACTTC
CASSQNRGQETQYF
>few|TRBD1|TRBJ1-2|TRBV6-5
TGTGCCAGCAGTTACTCGTCAGGGGGACATGGCTACACCTTC
CASSYSSGGHGYTF
>-|-|TRBJ2-1|TRBV7-8
TGTGCCAGCAGCTTAGCAAGGGCTGAGCAGTTCTTC
CASSLARAEQFF
>-|TRBD2|TRBJ2-1|TRBV6-6
TGTGCCAGCACACAAAAGGCGGGGGGATACAATGAGCAGTTCTTC
CASTQKAGGYNEQFF
>many|TRBD2|TRBJ2-3|TRBV11-2
TGTGCCAGCAGCTTCAGCGGGGGCACAGATACGCAGTATTTT
CASSFSGGTDTQYF
>many|-|TRBJ2-1|TRBV7-9
TGTGCCAGCAGCAGAGAAGAGCGTGAGCAGTTCTTC
CASSREEREQFF
>many|-|TRBJ2-1|TRBV5-4
TGTGCCAGCAGCCCGGAGGTCGGCTACAATGAGCAGTTCTTC
CASSPEVGYNEQFF
>-|TRBD1|TRBJ2-7|TRBV9
TGTGCCAGCAGCGTAGATGAGGGGGCCGAGCAGTACTTC
CASSVDEGAEQYF
>many|TRBD1|TRBJ2-7|TRBV7-2
TGTGCCAGCAGCTCAGGGACAGGGAACGAGCAGTACTTC
CASSSGTGNEQYF
>many|-|TRBJ1-3|TRBV5-1
TGCGCCAGCAGTCCCGACACCTCTGGAAACACCATATATTTT
CASSPDTSGNTIYF
>many|TRBD2|TRBJ2-2|TRBV7-6
TGTGCCAGCAGCTTAGTTCTAGCGGGGATCGGGGAGCTGTTTTTT
CASSLVLAGIGELFF
>-|-|TRBJ1-1|TRBV5-1
TGCGCCAGCAGCTTGGGGGGGGAGAACACTGAAGCTTTCTTT
CASSLGGENTEAFF
>many|TRBD1|TRBJ2-5|TRBV2
TGTGCCAGCATACGGGACAGTCAAGAGACCCAGTACTTC
CASIRDSQETQYF
>-|TRBD2|TRBJ2-7|TRBV2
TGTGCCAGCAGCGGGGACTACTCCAGCTCCTACGAGCAGTACTTC
CASSGDYSSSYEQYF
>few|-|TRBJ2-5|TRBV7-2
TGTGCCAGCAGCTTGGCCCCCGCAGTAGAGACCCAGTACTTC
CASSLAPAVETQYF
>few|TRBD2|TRBJ2-5|TRBV5-6
TGTGCCAGCAGCTTGCGGCGGGGGGGGTACCAAGAGACCCAGTACTTC
CASSLRRGGYQETQYF